The rows below give T cell receptor beta chains drawn from one sample of a study of monozygotic twins with inflammatory bowel disease. One entry per CDR3 protein, without DNA, is what TCRdb gives after re-calling the 5' RACE reads. The sample data list fewer than 350,000 distinct CDR3 sequences. The sample taken for sequencing was blood. The receptors were sampled from a human donor with ulcerative colitis or Crohn's disease, or a healthy co-twin of an affected twin (not recorded which). CDR3s include the opening cysteine and the closing phenylalanine or tryptophan. Each record gives: V gene, J gene, CDR3 protein.

V: TRBV11-2
J: TRBJ1-1
CDR3: CASSSGWATEAFF

V: TRBV6-1
J: TRBJ2-3
CDR3: CASSLGRESDTQYF

V: TRBV4-1
J: TRBJ1-1
CDR3: CASSQAPGATEAFF

V: TRBV20-1
J: TRBJ1-4
CDR3: CSAPHNEKLFF

V: TRBV24-1
J: TRBJ2-1
CDR3: CATSDPPPDEQFF

V: TRBV5-1
J: TRBJ1-4
CDR3: CASRSGTGVTNEKLFF

V: TRBV19
J: TRBJ2-1
CDR3: CASSRWTSGLDNEQFF

V: TRBV11-3
J: TRBJ2-3
CDR3: CASSPGSGAGDTQYF

V: TRBV20-1
J: TRBJ2-7
CDR3: CSALQDPYEQYF

V: TRBV5-1
J: TRBJ2-7
CDR3: CASSPGGGSSYEQYF

V: TRBV20-1
J: TRBJ1-1
CDR3: CSARTDSLGPRAFF

V: TRBV20-1
J: TRBJ2-7
CDR3: CSARGEGLSSSYEQYF

V: TRBV5-1
J: TRBJ2-1
CDR3: CASNPVSSYNEQFF

V: TRBV11-2
J: TRBJ1-1
CDR3: CASSPRGRGTEAFF

V: TRBV7-3
J: TRBJ2-1
CDR3: CASSLIPASGKPLSYNEQFF

V: TRBV6-1
J: TRBJ1-2
CDR3: CASSRVGSGSNGYTF

V: TRBV3-1
J: TRBJ2-1
CDR3: CASSQVGTASYNEQFF

V: TRBV6-4
J: TRBJ2-5
CDR3: CASSDSMGRETQYF

V: TRBV20-1
J: TRBJ2-4
CDR3: CSANRGYIQYF

V: TRBV20-1
J: TRBJ2-7
CDR3: CSANNRDLHLPYEQYF

V: TRBV29-1
J: TRBJ2-1
CDR3: CCGGGAGNEQFF

V: TRBV4-3
J: TRBJ2-1
CDR3: CASSQDRAGGPGNEQFF

V: TRBV5-5
J: TRBJ1-2
CDR3: CASTVERNYGYTF

V: TRBV5-5
J: TRBJ2-7
CDR3: CASSIGPTYEQYF

V: TRBV5-1
J: TRBJ2-5
CDR3: CASSLARGGETQYF

V: TRBV12-3/TRBV12-4
J: TRBJ1-6
CDR3: CASQRGTVQTLHF

V: TRBV18
J: TRBJ1-5
CDR3: CASSPSYDQPQHF

V: TRBV5-1
J: TRBJ2-7
CDR3: CASSLPGTGEVEQYF

V: TRBV28
J: TRBJ2-5
CDR3: CASSFTQRAQTQYF

V: TRBV4-1
J: TRBJ2-2
CDR3: CASHRPGLAGGLNTGELFF

V: TRBV15
J: TRBJ1-1
CDR3: CATSRVLGLPTEAFF

V: TRBV20-1
J: TRBJ2-5
CDR3: CSAPLTGRHQETQYF

V: TRBV28
J: TRBJ1-5
CDR3: CASSSHHDNQPQHF

V: TRBV27
J: TRBJ2-7
CDR3: CASLSWRGAGEQYF

V: TRBV6-2/TRBV6-3
J: TRBJ2-1
CDR3: CASSFDGTGPDNEQFF

V: TRBV29-1
J: TRBJ2-2
CDR3: CSVVASGGAANTGELFF

V: TRBV20-1
J: TRBJ2-1
CDR3: CSARDSASGGNEQFF

V: TRBV5-5
J: TRBJ2-2
CDR3: CASSLETGETGELFF

V: TRBV5-1
J: TRBJ1-1
CDR3: CASSLAGQGKTEAFF

V: TRBV12-3/TRBV12-4
J: TRBJ1-1
CDR3: CASSSERIEAFF

V: TRBV4-1
J: TRBJ1-5
CDR3: CASSPLGGGFDQPQHF

V: TRBV6-6
J: TRBJ1-4
CDR3: CASRQTGGNEKLFF

V: TRBV20-1
J: TRBJ1-1
CDR3: CSARDVGRGGNTEAFF

V: TRBV28
J: TRBJ2-1
CDR3: CASSPGTSGGDNEQFF

V: TRBV20-1
J: TRBJ1-2
CDR3: CSARDTSDRGSYGYTF

V: TRBV7-2
J: TRBJ2-7
CDR3: CASSLVGVIYEQYF

V: TRBV25-1
J: TRBJ1-6
CDR3: CASKISYNSPLHF

V: TRBV6-1
J: TRBJ2-4
CDR3: CASRPGGRKNIQYF

V: TRBV11-2
J: TRBJ2-7
CDR3: CASSPPDEATYEQYF

V: TRBV5-6
J: TRBJ1-1
CDR3: CASSFGTGGNEAFF

V: TRBV7-2
J: TRBJ2-5
CDR3: CASSLGFRGRETQYF

V: TRBV9
J: TRBJ2-7
CDR3: CASSVDAFPYEQYF